A selection of T cell receptor beta chains follows, all from one sample in a study of STAT5B mutations in CD4+ large granular lymphocyte leukemia. Generated by immunoSEQ multiplex PCR, the TCRdb table keeps only in-frame clones and is missing some. The top ten clones hold over 70% of a sample with about 570 clones, 68% of them seen once. The source material was PBMCs. The origin of the receptors is a woman aged 45-59 years with CD4+ T-cell large granular lymphocyte leukemia. Both conserved end residues are trimmed from each CDR3.

CDR3 protein	J gene	V gene
ASSPSYEQY	TRBJ2-7	TRBV11-2
ASSSTPSYEQY	TRBJ2-7	TRBV7-8
ASSPGQGMVGYT	TRBJ1-2	TRBV18
ASSGSGNTEAF	TRBJ1-1	TRBV16
ASSQAPGGLGISPLH	TRBJ1-6	TRBV4-3
ASSTGGTDTQY	TRBJ2-3	TRBV2
ASSDRERQGDTEAF	TRBJ1-1	TRBV10-2
ASSVSPGPYEQY	TRBJ2-7	TRBV9
ASSLWGGGYNEQF	TRBJ2-1	TRBV27
ASSLRSGGFYGYT	TRBJ1-2	TRBV28
ASTRLAGVNNEQF	TRBJ2-1	TRBV19
ASSPGIRAPDTQY	TRBJ2-3	TRBV28
ASSVGRGFQETQY	TRBJ2-5	TRBV9
ASSPRAGGNRNEQY	TRBJ2-7	TRBV14
ASSRDKDRELEETQY	TRBJ2-5	TRBV21-1
SVEPSDRQQETQY	TRBJ2-5	TRBV29-1
ASSFEGLGSYEQY	TRBJ2-7	TRBV11-2
ASSHGQGASTSGNTIY	TRBJ1-3	TRBV5-1